Following are 18 T cell receptor beta chains from one sample sequenced in a study of blood T cell repertoires in COVID-19. Clones were sequenced by immunoSEQ multiplex PCR, and TCRdb holds only the in-frame ones, with some missing. The table lists about 200,000 clones, about 88% of them singletons. Sequenced: PBMCs or T cells enriched from blood (not recorded which). The receptor set was obtained from a woman aged 25 to 39 who had been exposed to COVID-19.

The V and J genes are TRBV3-1 (or the pseudogene TRBV3-2) and TRBJ2-1, with 10 bases fitting TRBD1. Germline CDR1 reads LGHDT; CDR2 reads YNNKEL (reference sequence). V shed 4 bases and J 5 bases; nucleotides not matched to a gene: 5. The CDR3 consists of 15 residues. The CDR3 nucleotides read TGTGCCAGCAGCCCCGGGACAGGGGCTGACAATGAGCAGTTCTTC. This encodes CASSPGTGADNEQFF.

V and J are TRBV2 and TRBJ2-7; 11 bases map to TRBD2. Germline assignment: CDR1 SNHLY and CDR2 FYNNEI. This CDR3 has 16 residues. Trimming took 4 bases from V and 4 from J; bases not matched to a gene: 9. CDR3 protein: CASSGFEGLAAYEQYF. The CDR3 DNA is TGTGCCAGCAGTGGTTTTGAGGGACTAGCGGCTTACGAGCAGTACTTC.

This chain connects TRBV2 to TRBJ1-1; 10 bases map to TRBD1. Trimming removed 4 bases from V and 1 base from J; junction bases left unmatched: 3. From germline, CDR1 is SNHLY and CDR2 FYNNEI. This CDR3 has 15 residues. The CDR3 coding sequence is TGTGCCAGCAGTGGACAGGGGGCGAGGAACACTGAAGCTTTCTTT. Its translation: CASSGQGARNTEAFF.

The chain couples TRBV5-4 to TRBJ1-3; 7 bases match TRBD1. This CDR3 comprises 13 residues. V gave up 9 bases and J gave up 6 bases; unmatched junction bases: 9. Germline CDR1 SGHNT, CDR2 YYREEE (reference sequence). The CDR3 DNA follows: TGTGCCACAGGACAGGAGGCGGCAAACACCATATATTTT. Translating gives CATGQEAANTIYF. Drawing the rest from reference TRBV5-4 and TRBJ1-3, the complete variable domain is ETGVTQSPTHLIKTRGQQVTLRCSSQSGHNTVSWYQQALGQGPQFIFQYYREEENGRGNFPPRFSGLQFPNYSSELNVNALELDDSALYLCATGQEAANTIYFGEGSWLTVV.

The chain combines TRBV18 with TRBJ1-1; D is unresolved. Trimming removed 6 bases from V and 3 bases from J, with 11 bases in between. CDR1 and CDR2 from the germline V gene are KGHSH and LQKENI. This CDR3 is 13 amino acids long. The CDR3 spells CASSRLSDTEAFF. The DNA of the CDR3 is TGTGCCAGCTCCCGATTGAGTGACACTGAAGCTTTCTTT.

This rearrangement joins TRBV12-5 to TRBJ2-5, with D unclear. Germline V gives CDR1 LGHNT, CDR2 FRNRAP. The CDR3 consists of 12 residues. V gave up 0 bases and J gave up 6 bases, with 5 bases separating them. The CDR3 coding sequence is TGTGCTAGTGGTTTGGTGGAGAAGACCCAGTACTTC. Protein sequence: CASGLVEKTQYF.

The rearrangement joins TRBV5-1 to TRBJ2-2, with 10 positions matching TRBD1. This CDR3 spans 16 amino acids. Trimming at V came to 4 bases and at J to 4 bases, leaving 7 bases not matched to a gene. The germline V gene encodes CDR1 SGHRS and CDR2 YFSETQ. DNA for the CDR3: TGCGCCAGCAGCCCGGGGGACAGGGGTGGCACCGGGGAGCTGTTTTTT. Translated: CASSPGDRGGTGELFF.

V is TRBV24-1 and J is TRBJ2-5, with D perhaps matching TRBD2 (7 bases). V lost 3 bases to trimming and J lost 1 base, with 14 bases between them. Germline assignment: CDR1 KGHDR and CDR2 SFDVKD. The CDR3 sequence is 16 residues long. CDR3 DNA: TGTGCCACCAGTGATGGGGAGGGGGTGCGCCAAGAGACCCAGTACTTC. It specifies CATSDGEGVRQETQYF.

The chain is built from TRBV2 and TRBJ1-3, with a possible D match to TRBD1 (5 bases). Germline lookup yields CDR1 SNHLY and CDR2 FYNNEI. The CDR3 extends over 13 amino acids. The ends were cut back, 4 bases at V and 6 bases at J, with 10 bases in the middle. The CDR3 bases are TGTGCCAGCAGTGGGGGCAGGGCAAACACCATATATTTT. Translated: CASSGGRANTIYF.

V usage is TRBV20-1 and J usage is TRBJ1-2; no firm D call. With 3 bases removed from V and 3 bases from J, the gap between germline ends came to 5 bases. The CDR3 loop spans 11 amino acids. CDR1 DFQATT and CDR2 SNEGSKA come from the germline V gene (reference sequence). The CDR3 DNA reads TGCAGTGCTAGGAGGTACTATGGCTACACCTTC. Protein product: CSARRYYGYTF.

The chain recombines TRBV18 with TRBJ2-3; D possibly corresponds to TRBD1 (6 bases). The V gene's germline CDR1 is KGHSH and CDR2 LQKENI. The CDR3 is 13 residues long. V shed 4 bases and J shed 3 bases, with 8 bases lying between them. CDR3 coding DNA: TGTGCCAGCTCACAGGACAGAACAGATACGCAGTATTTT. This codes for CASSQDRTDTQYF. The full variable domain, with the rest looked up from reference TRBV18 and TRBJ2-3, is NAGVMQNPRHLVRRRGQEARLRCSPMKGHSHVYWYRQLPEEGLKFMVYLQKENIIDESGMPKERFSAEFPKEGPSILRIQQVVRGDSAAYFCASSQDRTDTQYFGPGTRLTVL.

The V and J genes are TRBV4-1 and TRBJ2-4; 7 bases fit TRBD1. With 0 bases clipped from V and 2 bases from J, the junction kept 10 bases outside the gene matches. The CDR3 is 18 residues long. Germline V lookup: CDR1 MGHRA, CDR2 YSYEKL. The CDR3 is CASSQEGQTGITKNIQYF. CDR3 nucleotide sequence: TGCGCCAGCAGCCAAGAGGGGCAGACAGGGATTACCAAAAACATTCAGTACTTC.

The CDR3, as DNA: TGCGCCAGCAGCCAGCTATCCGGGACAGGGGGCACCGGGGAGCTGTTTTTT. Protein product: CASSQLSGTGGTGELFF. The V call is TRBV5-1, the J call TRBJ2-2; 11 nucleotides match TRBD1. V shed 4 bases and J 4 bases; nucleotides not matched to a gene: 9. There are 17 residues in the CDR3. CDR1 and CDR2 from the germline V gene are SGHRS and YFSETQ.

The chain recombines TRBV7-9 with TRBJ2-3, with 8 bases identical to TRBD2. This CDR3 spans 15 amino acids. Per germline, CDR1 SEHNR and CDR2 FQNEAQ (reference sequence). Trimming removed 7 bases from V and 2 bases from J; junction bases left unmatched: 8. The CDR3 protein is CASNSAGDYTDTQYF. The CDR3 region has the DNA TGTGCCAGCAACTCAGCGGGGGACTACACAGATACGCAGTATTTT.

V and J are TRBV7-9 and TRBJ2-1; 12 positions match TRBD2. V lost 2 bases, J lost 5 bases, and 7 bases stayed unmatched. Germline values: CDR1 SEHNR, CDR2 FQNEAQ (reference sequence). The CDR3 is 17 amino acids. This CDR3 is CASSLTGTSGPHNEQFF. In DNA form, the CDR3 reads TGTGCCAGCAGCTTAACTGGGACTAGCGGGCCCCACAATGAGCAGTTCTTC.

This chain connects TRBV19 to TRBJ1-1; D is unresolved. V gave up 6 bases and J gave up 1 base, with 24 bases separating them. There are 18 residues in the CDR3. From germline, CDR1 is LNHDA and CDR2 SQIVND (reference sequence). CDR3 nucleotide sequence: TGTGCCAGTAGAATAATGGTGGCAGTCTCCCATGAGAACACTGAAGCTTTCTTT. Its protein product is CASRIMVAVSHENTEAFF.

The CDR3 protein is CASSLVGGGYTF. Here the CDR3 DNA reads TGTGCCAGCAGCTTAGTGGGGGGTGGCTACACCTTC. This chain links TRBV11-3 with TRBJ1-2, with D perhaps TRBD1 (5 bases). This CDR3 is 12 amino acids long. CDR1 and CDR2 from the germline V gene are SGHNT and YENEEA. The ends were cut back, 1 base at V and 7 bases at J, with 7 bases in the middle.

CDR3 DNA sequence: TGCGCCAGCAGCGGGCAGGGACCCAGGGGAACCGGGGAGCTGTTTTTT. Protein: CASSGQGPRGTGELFF. The V call is TRBV10-1, the J call TRBJ2-2; perhaps TRBD1 as D (6 bases). From germline, CDR1 is WNHNN and CDR2 SYGVQD (reference sequence). CDR3 length: 16 residues. V gave up 6 bases and J gave up 5 bases, with 19 bases separating them.